Following are 5 T cell receptor beta chains from one sample sequenced in a study of blood T cell repertoires in COVID-19. Only in-frame clones appear in the TCRdb table, and some are missing; sequencing was by immunoSEQ multiplex PCR. Found here are 350,000 to 400,000 clones, 88% of them singletons; the top ten hold 1.2%. The sequencing input was PBMCs or T cells enriched from blood (not recorded which). The source is a woman aged 18 to 35 who had recovered from COVID-19.

The V gene is TRBV3-1 (or the pseudogene TRBV3-2), the J gene TRBJ1-6; possible D gene TRBD1, 5 bases. The V gene lost 1 base and the J gene lost 1 base, with 11 bases spanning the gap. This CDR3 spans 17 amino acids. The germline V gene encodes CDR1 LGHDT and CDR2 YNNKEL (reference sequence). This chain's CDR3 is CASSQGGGRSYNSPLHF. In nucleotides, the CDR3 is TGTGCCAGCAGCCAAGGGGGCGGAAGGTCCTATAATTCACCCCTCCACTTT.

The chain links TRBV11-2 to TRBJ1-1, with 7 bases identical to TRBD1. The J segment lost 4 bases and the V segment lost 1 base, leaving 6 bases of the junction unmatched. The germline V gene encodes CDR1 SGHAT and CDR2 FQNNGV. CDR3 length equals 15 residues. This chain's CDR3 is CASSLGTGVGTEAFF. The DNA for the CDR3 is TGTGCCAGCAGCTTAGGAACAGGGGTCGGCACTGAAGCTTTCTTT.

The rearrangement uses TRBV27 and TRBJ1-2, with no clear D. V was shortened by 5 bases and J by 2 bases, with 9 bases between the two germline ends. The CDR3 length is 13 residues. The germline CDR1 and CDR2 sequences are MNHEY and SMNVEV (reference sequence). CDR3 region: CASSPGLNYGYTF. The CDR3 DNA sequence: TGTGCCAGCAGTCCAGGACTGAACTATGGCTACACCTTC.

CDR3 coding DNA: TGTGCCACTCAACCCATCGACAGGGCGAACACCGGGGAGCTGTTTTTT. This gives the protein CATQPIDRANTGELFF. The genes are TRBV10-3 and TRBJ2-2; 7 bases fit TRBD1. This CDR3 contains 16 residues. V was pared by 10 bases and J by 0 bases, with 11 bases of the junction left unmatched. The V gene's germline CDR1 is ENHRY and CDR2 SYGVKD.

CDR3 sequence: CASSQEGAGGLNTGELFF. The CDR3 DNA follows: TGCGCCAGCAGCCAAGAAGGGGCGGGGGGATTGAACACCGGGGAGCTGTTTTTT. This chain uses TRBV4-3 with TRBJ2-2, with TRBD2 matching over 8 bases. CDR1 and CDR2 from the germline V gene are LGHNA and YSLEER. The CDR3 extends over 18 amino acids. The J segment lost 1 base and the V segment lost 0 bases, leaving 7 bases of the junction unmatched.